This T cell receptor beta chain is from a study of blood T cells in healthy people across ages. The study's findings and limits: No one knew whether donors had CMV, which possibly confounded expanded clonotype changes.

A J-beta primer mix and a sample-barcoded 5' primer were used in a second PCR of about 7 to 12 cycles. Researchers report that each sample yielded at least 3 million CDR3-containing paired-end reads. TCRdb re-called the 5' RACE reads through MiXCR, storing one row per CDR3 protein. The repertoire has more than 1,400,000 distinct CDR3 sequences, 42% of them found once; the top ten carry 7.9%. This CDR3 has 14 residues. The V gene lost 4 bases and the J gene lost 7 bases, with 16 bases spanning the gap. Germline V CDR1 and CDR2: SNHLY, FYNNEI. This clonotype was seen ten or more times. Its matching antigen is unknown. A minimum of 7 million PBMCs was isolated per sample.

Sequencing was done on a sample of blood. This sequence joins TRBV2 and TRBJ2-5; D call uncertain. This receptor was taken from a woman under 30 in good health. The CDR3 reads CASSGMATLGTQYF. Written as DNA, the CDR3 is TGTGCCAGCAGTGGCATGGCCACCTTAGGGACCCAGTACTTC. Variable domain in full (rest from reference TRBV2 and TRBJ2-5): EPEVTQTPSHQVTQMGQEVILRCVPISNHLYFYWYRQILGQKVEFLVSFYNNEISEKSEIFDDQFSVERPDGSNFTLKIRSTKLEDSAMYFCASSGMATLGTQYFGPGTRLLVL.